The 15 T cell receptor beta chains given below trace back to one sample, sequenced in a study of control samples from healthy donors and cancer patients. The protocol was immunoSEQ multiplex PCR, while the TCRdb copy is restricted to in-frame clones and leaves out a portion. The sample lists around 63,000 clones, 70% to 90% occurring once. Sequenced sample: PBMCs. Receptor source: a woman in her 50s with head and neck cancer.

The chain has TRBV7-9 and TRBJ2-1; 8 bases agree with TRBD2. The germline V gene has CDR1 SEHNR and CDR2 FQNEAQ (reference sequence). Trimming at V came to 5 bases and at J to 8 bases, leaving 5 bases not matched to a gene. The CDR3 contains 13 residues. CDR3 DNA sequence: TGTGCCAGCAGCCCCAGCGGGGGATATGAGCAGTTCTTC. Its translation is CASSPSGGYEQFF.

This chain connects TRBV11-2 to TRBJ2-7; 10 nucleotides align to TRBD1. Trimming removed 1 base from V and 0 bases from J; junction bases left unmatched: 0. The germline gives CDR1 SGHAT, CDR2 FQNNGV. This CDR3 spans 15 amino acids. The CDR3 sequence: CASSLGTGGSYEQYF. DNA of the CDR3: TGTGCCAGCAGCTTAGGGACAGGGGGCTCCTACGAGCAGTACTTC.

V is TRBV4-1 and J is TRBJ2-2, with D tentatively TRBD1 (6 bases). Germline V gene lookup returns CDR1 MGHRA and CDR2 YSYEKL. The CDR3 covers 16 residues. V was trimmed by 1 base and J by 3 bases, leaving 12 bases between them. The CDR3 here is CASSQVGQRDTGELFF. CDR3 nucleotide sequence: TGCGCCAGCAGCCAAGTAGGACAGAGGGACACCGGGGAGCTGTTTTTT.

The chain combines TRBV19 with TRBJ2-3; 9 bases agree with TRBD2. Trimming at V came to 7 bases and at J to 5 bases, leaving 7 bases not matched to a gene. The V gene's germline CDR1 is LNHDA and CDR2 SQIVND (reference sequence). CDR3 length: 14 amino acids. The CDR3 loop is CASTRGGQGDTQYF. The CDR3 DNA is TGTGCCAGTACGCGGGGGGGCCAAGGAGATACGCAGTATTTT. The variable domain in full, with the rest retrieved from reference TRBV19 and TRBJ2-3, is DGGITQSPKYLFRKEGQNVTLSCEQNLNHDAMYWYRQDPGQGLRLIYYSQIVNDFQKGDIAEGYSVSREKKESFPLTVTSAQKNPTAFYLCASTRGGQGDTQYFGPGTRLTVL.

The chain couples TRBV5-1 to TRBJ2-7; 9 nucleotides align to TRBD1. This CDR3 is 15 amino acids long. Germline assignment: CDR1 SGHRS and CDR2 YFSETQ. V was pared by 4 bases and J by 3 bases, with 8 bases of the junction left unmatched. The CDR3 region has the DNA TGCGCCAGCAGCCGACCCGGACAGGGGATCTACGAGCAGTACTTC. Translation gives CASSRPGQGIYEQYF.

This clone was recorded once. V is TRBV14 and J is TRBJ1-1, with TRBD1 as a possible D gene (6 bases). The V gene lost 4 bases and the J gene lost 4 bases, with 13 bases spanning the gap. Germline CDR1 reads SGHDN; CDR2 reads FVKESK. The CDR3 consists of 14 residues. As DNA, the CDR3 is TGTGCCAGCAGCCGAGTACAGGGCGGCACTGAAGCTTTCTTT. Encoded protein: CASSRVQGGTEAFF.

DNA of the CDR3: TGTGGATCGACGGGGGGGTCTACAGATACGCAGTATTTT. Translated, it gives CGSTGGSTDTQYF. The gene calls are TRBV18 and TRBJ2-3; 8 bases match TRBD2. The CDR3 totals 13 residues. Germline assignment: CDR1 KGHSH and CDR2 LQKENI.

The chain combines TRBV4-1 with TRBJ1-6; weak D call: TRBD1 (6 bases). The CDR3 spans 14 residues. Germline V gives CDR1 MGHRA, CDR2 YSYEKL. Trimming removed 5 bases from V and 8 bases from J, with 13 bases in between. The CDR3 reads CASSWQGFDSPLHF. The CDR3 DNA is TGCGCCAGCAGCTGGCAGGGGTTTGATTCACCCCTCCACTTT.

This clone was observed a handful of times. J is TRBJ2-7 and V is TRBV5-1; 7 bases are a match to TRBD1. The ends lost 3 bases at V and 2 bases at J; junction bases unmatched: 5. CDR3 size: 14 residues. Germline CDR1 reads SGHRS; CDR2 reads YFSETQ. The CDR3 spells CASSWGTAAYEQYF. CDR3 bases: TGCGCCAGCAGCTGGGGGACAGCCGCCTACGAGCAGTACTTC.

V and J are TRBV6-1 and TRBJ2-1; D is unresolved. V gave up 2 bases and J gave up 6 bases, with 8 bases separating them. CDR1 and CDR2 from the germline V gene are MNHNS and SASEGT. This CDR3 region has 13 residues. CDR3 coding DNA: TGTGCCAGCAGTGAATCCGACCCCAATGAGCAGTTCTTC. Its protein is CASSESDPNEQFF.

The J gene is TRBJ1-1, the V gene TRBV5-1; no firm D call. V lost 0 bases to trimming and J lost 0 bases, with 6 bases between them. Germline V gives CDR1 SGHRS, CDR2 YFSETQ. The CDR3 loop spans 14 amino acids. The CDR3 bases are TGCGCCAGCAGCTTGGGGATCCTGAACACTGAAGCTTTCTTT. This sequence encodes CASSLGILNTEAFF.

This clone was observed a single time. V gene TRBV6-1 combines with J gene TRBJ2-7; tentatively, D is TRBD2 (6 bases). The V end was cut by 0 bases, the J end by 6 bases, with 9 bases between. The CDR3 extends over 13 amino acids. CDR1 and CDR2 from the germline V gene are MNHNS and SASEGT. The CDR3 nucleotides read TGTGCCAGCAGTGAAGCGGGGGGAACCGAGCAGTACTTC. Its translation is CASSEAGGTEQYF.

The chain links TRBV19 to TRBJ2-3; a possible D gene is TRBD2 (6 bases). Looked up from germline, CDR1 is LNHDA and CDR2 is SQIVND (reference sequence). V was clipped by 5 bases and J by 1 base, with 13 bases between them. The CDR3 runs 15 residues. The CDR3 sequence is CASSDSGPRTDTQYF. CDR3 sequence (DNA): TGTGCCAGTAGTGATAGCGGTCCACGCACAGATACGCAGTATTTT.

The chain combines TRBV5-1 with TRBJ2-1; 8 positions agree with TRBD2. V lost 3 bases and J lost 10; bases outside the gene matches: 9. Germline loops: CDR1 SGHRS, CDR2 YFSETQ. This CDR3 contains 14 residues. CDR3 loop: CASSSSLTGGEQFF. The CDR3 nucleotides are TGCGCCAGCAGCTCCTCCCTCACGGGGGGGGAGCAGTTCTTC.

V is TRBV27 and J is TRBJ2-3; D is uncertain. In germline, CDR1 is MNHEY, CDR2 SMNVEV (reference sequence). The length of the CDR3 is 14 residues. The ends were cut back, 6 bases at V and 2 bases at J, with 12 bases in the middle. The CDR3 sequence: CASRRTTYTDTQYF. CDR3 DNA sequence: TGTGCCAGCAGGCGTACCACATACACAGATACGCAGTATTTT.